This T cell receptor (beta chain) was recorded in a study of blood T cell repertoires in COVID-19. The wider study: The origin of the acute and convalescent COVID-19 samples was the United States, Italy and Spain. PBMCs, B-cell-depleted T cells, or T cells were the source of the cDNA or gDNA that made up the material.

This clone turned up a few times. In the authors' workflow: The authors estimated nucleated cell counts from reference gene primer amplification. Profiled with immunoSEQ multiplex PCR; TCRdb holds only in-frame clones, not every one. That table is the source of V, J and clone size, and D and trimming were worked out from the DNA. The sample has tens of thousands of clones; about 80% are singletons. CDR3 size: 15 residues. CDR1 is LGHDT and CDR2 is YNNKEL in the germline V gene (reference sequence). V was trimmed by 5 bases and J by 7 bases, leaving 17 bases between them. The chain links TRBV3-1 (or the pseudogene TRBV3-2) to TRBJ2-2; tentative D call: TRBD2 (7 bases). The sequenced material came from peripheral blood. This receptor was identified in a man aged 55 to 70 with acute or convalescent COVID-19. The CDR3 spells CASSYGGRSSGELFF. The DNA for the CDR3 is TGTGCCAGCAGCTACGGGGGGCGATCGAGCGGGGAGCTGTTTTTT.